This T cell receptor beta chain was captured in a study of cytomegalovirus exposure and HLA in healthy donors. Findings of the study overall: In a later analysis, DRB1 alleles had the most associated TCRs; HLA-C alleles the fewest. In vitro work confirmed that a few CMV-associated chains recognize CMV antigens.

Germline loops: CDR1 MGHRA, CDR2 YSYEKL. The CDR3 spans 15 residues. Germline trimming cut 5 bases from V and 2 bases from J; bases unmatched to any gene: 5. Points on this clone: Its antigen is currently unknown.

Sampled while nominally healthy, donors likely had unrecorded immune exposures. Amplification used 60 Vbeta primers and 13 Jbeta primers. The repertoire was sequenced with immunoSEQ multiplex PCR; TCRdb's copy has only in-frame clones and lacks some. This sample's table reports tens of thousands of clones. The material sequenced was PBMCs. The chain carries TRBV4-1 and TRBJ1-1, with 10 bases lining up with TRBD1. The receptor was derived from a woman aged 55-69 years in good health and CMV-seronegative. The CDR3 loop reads CASSMGQGTNTEAFF. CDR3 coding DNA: TGCGCCAGCAGCATGGGACAGGGGACTAACACTGAAGCTTTCTTT.